A selection of T cell receptor beta chains follows, all from one sample in a study of T-cell memory formation after mild COVID-19. TCRdb redid the calling of the 5' RACE reads with MiXCR, one entry per CDR3 protein. The sample holds hundreds of thousands of distinct CDR3 sequences, more than 20% seen once. The sample comprised PBMCs or a T cell subset sorted from them (not recorded which). The receptors come from an adult woman who had mild COVID-19 (a few samples of this study predate the infection). Cell type and time point are not known. Both conserved end residues are part of each CDR3. D genes are given only for firm matches. Size is stated for part of the rows, as once, few or many counts, or as a class when the clone is expanded.

v_gene	d_gene	j_gene	abundance	CDR3aa	CDR3nt
TRBV7-2	NA	TRBJ2-7	NA	CASSFLDGPKGEQYF	TGTGCCAGCAGCTTCCTGGATGGTCCCAAGGGGGAGCAGTACTTC
TRBV5-1	NA	TRBJ2-1	few	CASSLTDVSYNEQFF	TGCGCCAGCAGCTTGACTGACGTCTCCTACAATGAGCAGTTCTTC
TRBV3-1	TRBD2	TRBJ2-2	NA	CASSQASSGRAIVTGELFF	TGTGCCAGCAGCCAAGCCTCTAGCGGGAGGGCCATCGTGACCGGGGAGCTGTTTTTT
TRBV5-1	NA	TRBJ2-3	NA	CASSLDLGGPGDTQYF	TGCGCCAGCAGCTTGGATCTTGGGGGGCCGGGGGATACGCAGTATTTT
TRBV9	NA	TRBJ1-3	few	CASSVALGSGNTIYF	TGTGCCAGCAGCGTAGCTTTAGGCTCTGGAAACACCATATATTTT
TRBV29-1	NA	TRBJ2-7	NA	CSVVGQANEQYF	TGCAGCGTTGTTGGGCAGGCCAACGAGCAGTACTTC
TRBV5-1	NA	TRBJ2-3	few	CASSFSGALSTDTQYF	TGCGCCAGCAGCTTTTCGGGGGCTTTAAGCACAGATACGCAGTATTTT
TRBV10-3	TRBD1	TRBJ1-1	NA	CAISERDRGLSPEAFF	TGTGCCATCAGTGAGAGGGACAGGGGACTGAGCCCTGAAGCTTTCTTT
TRBV6-2/TRBV6-3	NA	TRBJ2-1	few	CASTELGGRSYNEQFF	TGTGCCAGCACCGAACTCGGGGGGCGCTCCTACAATGAGCAGTTCTTC
TRBV7-6	NA	TRBJ2-7	NA	CASSPGLEQYF	TGTGCCAGCAGCCCGGGACTCGAGCAGTACTTC
TRBV6-4	NA	TRBJ1-1	NA	CASSAWQDDPEAFF	TGTGCCAGCAGTGCTTGGCAGGATGACCCCGAAGCTTTCTTT
TRBV12-3/TRBV12-4	TRBD1	TRBJ2-1	few	CASTLDREQFF	TGTGCCAGCACCTTGGACAGGGAGCAGTTCTTC
TRBV6-6	TRBD1	TRBJ2-7	NA	CARQGPSYEQYF	TGTGCCAGACAGGGGCCCTCCTACGAGCAGTACTTC
TRBV29-1	TRBD2	TRBJ2-3	NA	CSVEPGKLAGGRQDTQYF	TGCAGCGTTGAGCCCGGGAAACTAGCGGGGGGACGACAGGATACGCAGTATTTT
TRBV29-1	NA	TRBJ1-1	NA	CSVAGLMNTEAFF	TGCAGCGTTGCGGGCCTCATGAACACTGAAGCTTTCTTT
TRBV6-5	NA	TRBJ1-4	few	CASSYQTEPANEKLFF	TGTGCCAGCAGTTACCAAACAGAGCCCGCTAATGAAAAACTGTTTTTT
TRBV6-5	NA	TRBJ1-3	NA	CASSPRKNSGNTIYF	TGTGCCAGCAGCCCCCGGAAAAACTCTGGAAACACCATATATTTT
TRBV5-1	NA	TRBJ1-3	NA	CASSLTVGQAGNTIYF	TGCGCCAGCAGCCTGACGGTTGGTCAGGCTGGAAACACCATATATTTT
TRBV7-2	NA	TRBJ2-7	many	CASSLGWGGSTYEQYF	TGTGCCAGCAGCTTAGGTTGGGGCGGGTCTACCTACGAGCAGTACTTC
TRBV5-6	TRBD1	TRBJ2-1	NA	CASSFGTDNEQFF	TGTGCCAGCAGCTTCGGGACAGACAATGAGCAGTTCTTC
TRBV12-3/TRBV12-4	NA	TRBJ1-1	NA	CASSPSGTANTEAFF	TGTGCCAGCAGTCCCTCCGGAACAGCAAACACTGAAGCTTTCTTT
TRBV5-1	NA	TRBJ1-5	NA	CASSPRGDSNQPQHF	TGCGCCAGCAGCCCCCGCGGTGATAGCAATCAGCCCCAGCATTTT
TRBV5-5	TRBD2	TRBJ2-7	NA	CASSSGEGRYYEQYF	TGTGCCAGCAGCTCGGGGGAGGGGCGATACTACGAGCAGTACTTC
TRBV5-1	TRBD1	TRBJ1-2	few	CASSLDRSGQIYGYTF	TGCGCCAGCAGCCTGGATCGCTCGGGACAGATCTATGGCTACACCTTC
TRBV12-3/TRBV12-4	TRBD2	TRBJ2-1	NA	CASLRASGGYNEQFF	TGTGCCAGTCTGCGGGCTAGCGGGGGGTACAATGAGCAGTTCTTC
TRBV7-6	NA	TRBJ2-3	few	CASSDKVGLTDTQYF	TGTGCCAGCAGCGACAAGGTGGGGCTCACAGATACGCAGTATTTT
TRBV7-3	TRBD1	TRBJ2-6	NA	CASSQGTGGSGANVLTF	TGTGCCAGCAGCCAAGGGACAGGGGGCTCTGGGGCCAACGTCCTGACTTTC
TRBV15	NA	TRBJ1-1	few	CATKILGGMNTEAFF	TGTGCCACCAAGATTTTAGGTGGGATGAACACTGAAGCTTTCTTT
TRBV6-2/TRBV6-3	NA	TRBJ2-2	few	CASSRASEDTGELFF	TGTGCCAGCAGTCGGGCTAGCGAGGACACCGGGGAGCTGTTTTTT
TRBV20-1	NA	TRBJ2-7	few	CSATPFGMEQYF	TGCAGTGCGACTCCCTTCGGGATGGAGCAGTACTTC
TRBV7-2	TRBD2	TRBJ2-1	many	CASSSQAGVSYNEQFF	TGTGCCAGCAGCTCCCAAGCGGGAGTTTCCTACAATGAGCAGTTCTTC
TRBV29-1	NA	TRBJ2-1	NA	CSVLSPLGNEQFF	TGCAGCGTTCTAAGTCCCCTTGGGAATGAGCAGTTCTTC